This T cell receptor beta chain originates from a study of beta chain features in type 1 diabetes. This clone was detected a few times. Its specificity is not known. Every bit of the isolated RNA underwent reverse transcription, so sequencing read expressed TCRB transcripts. Libraries were prepared by immunoSEQ multiplex PCR; TCRdb keeps only in-frame clonotypes and omits some of them. The sample lists 400,000 or so clones; around 13% were seen once. The study's findings and limits: Shorter templates might be favored by PCR, equally in patients and controls. In the patient group, naive, central memory and Treg TCRB repertoires seemed more alike than in the healthy donor group. Shorter TCRB CDR3s, moderately but significantly so, marked every one of the four CD4+ subsets in Type 1 diabetes patients.

The CDR3 runs to 17 residues. Trimming removed 4 bases from V and 4 bases from J; junction bases left unmatched: 12. Germline V gene sequence: CDR1 MGHRA, CDR2 YSYEKL. The sequence derives from a woman aged 18-30 years with type 1 diabetes. The chain has TRBV4-1 and TRBJ2-5; 10 nucleotides line up with TRBD1. Sequences were obtained from naive CD4+ T cells from blood. The CDR3 is CASSLRDRDRGGETQYF. The CDR3 nucleotides read TGCGCCAGCAGCCTGAGGGATAGGGACAGGGGAGGAGAGACCCAGTACTTC.